The 7 T cell receptor beta chains below all came from one sample that was sequenced in a study of T cell responses to AZD1222 COVID-19 vaccine. Profiled with immunoSEQ multiplex PCR; TCRdb holds only in-frame clones, not every one. This sample has 70,000 to 100,000 clones; roughly nine tenths occur once, and the top ten carry roughly 3.1%. Sequenced material: peripheral blood, taken 28 days after the second AZD1222 dose. These TCRs come from an adult who received the AZD1222 COVID-19 vaccine.

The chain links TRBV28 to TRBJ1-2; tentatively, D is TRBD1 (6 bases). This CDR3 contains 12 residues. Germline V gene sequence: CDR1 MDHEN, CDR2 SYDVKM. The ends were cut back, 3 bases at V and 8 bases at J, with 10 bases in the middle. The CDR3 reads CASSLSGAGYTF. The CDR3 DNA reads as TGTGCCAGCAGTTTGTCGGGGGCAGGCTACACCTTC.

The chain is built from TRBV10-1 and TRBJ1-1; 8 positions match TRBD1. There are 14 residues in the CDR3. Trimming at V came to 4 bases and at J to 1 base, leaving 2 bases not matched to a gene. Germline CDR1 reads WNHNN; CDR2 reads SYGVQD (reference sequence). This CDR3 is CASSAGTGNTEAFF. The CDR3 region has the DNA TGCGCCAGCAGTGCGGGGACAGGGAACACTGAAGCTTTCTTT.

V is TRBV14 and J is TRBJ2-3; TRBD2 is a possible D gene (6 bases). V lost 2 bases and J lost 4, with 13 bases in between. CDR3 length: 15 amino acids. Germline values: CDR1 SGHDN, CDR2 FVKESK. CDR3 coding DNA: TGTGCCAGCAGCCAAAGACCCAGCGGGCCAGATACGCAGTATTTT. It encodes CASSQRPSGPDTQYF.

This chain links TRBV11-3 with TRBJ1-2; a weak D match, TRBD1 (5 bases). With 6 bases removed from V and 6 bases from J, the gap between germline ends came to 20 bases. This CDR3 comprises 15 residues. CDR1 is SGHNT, CDR2 YENEEA, per germline. Here the CDR3 DNA reads TGTGCCAGCAGTTCTCGTATCGGGACTCGCGATGGCTACACCTTC. This gives the protein CASSSRIGTRDGYTF.

V and J are TRBV6-1 and TRBJ2-3, with 8 bases aligning to TRBD2. Germline V gene data show CDR1 as MNHNS and CDR2 as SASEGT. V shed 4 bases, J shed 2 bases, and the junction held 8 bases outside the gene matches. This CDR3 has 16 residues. CDR3 sequence reads: CASSVLAGPPTDTQYF. The CDR3 coding sequence is TGTGCCAGCAGTGTTCTAGCGGGCCCCCCCACAGATACGCAGTATTTT.

J is TRBJ1-1 and V is TRBV28, with D unresolved. Germline V gene lookup returns CDR1 MDHEN and CDR2 SYDVKM. CDR3 length: 11 amino acids. V lost 3 bases and J 7 bases, leaving 6 bases between the germline ends. The DNA for the CDR3 is TGTGCCAGCAGTTTTTATAGTGAAGCTTTCTTT. Residues: CASSFYSEAFF.

The rearrangement joins TRBV5-1 to TRBJ1-5; D is perhaps TRBD1 (6 bases). Germline V CDR1 and CDR2: SGHRS, YFSETQ. This CDR3 has 13 amino acids. Trimming took off 4 bases at V and 7 bases at J, with 12 bases between the two ends. The CDR3 DNA reads as TGCGCCAGCAGCCCGGAGGGACACCAGCCCCAGCATTTT. Translating gives CASSPEGHQPQHF.